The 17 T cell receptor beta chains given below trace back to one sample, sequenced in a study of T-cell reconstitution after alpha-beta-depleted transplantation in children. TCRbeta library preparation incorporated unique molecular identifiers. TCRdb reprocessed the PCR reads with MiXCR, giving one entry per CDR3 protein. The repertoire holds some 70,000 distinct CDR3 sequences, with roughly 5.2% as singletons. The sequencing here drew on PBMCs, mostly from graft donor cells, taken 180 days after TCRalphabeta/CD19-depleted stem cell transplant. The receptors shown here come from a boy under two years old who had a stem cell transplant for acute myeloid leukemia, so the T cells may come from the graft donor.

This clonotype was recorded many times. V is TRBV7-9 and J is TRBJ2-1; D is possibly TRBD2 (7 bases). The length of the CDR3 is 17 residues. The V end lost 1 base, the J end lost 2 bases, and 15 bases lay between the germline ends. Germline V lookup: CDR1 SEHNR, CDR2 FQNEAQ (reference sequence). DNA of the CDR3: TGTGCCAGCAGCTTAGGCCCTGGGGGGGGGCCCTACAATGAGCAGTTCTTC. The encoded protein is CASSLGPGGGPYNEQFF.

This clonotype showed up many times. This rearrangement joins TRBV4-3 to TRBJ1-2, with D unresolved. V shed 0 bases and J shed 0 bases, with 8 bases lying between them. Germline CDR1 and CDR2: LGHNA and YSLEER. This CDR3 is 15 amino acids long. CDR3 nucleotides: TGCGCCAGCAGCCAAGATTCGGGCGCTAACTATGGCTACACCTTC. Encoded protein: CASSQDSGANYGYTF.

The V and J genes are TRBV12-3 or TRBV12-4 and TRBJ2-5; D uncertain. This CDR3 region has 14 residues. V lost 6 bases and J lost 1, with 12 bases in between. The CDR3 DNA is TGTGCCAGCAGCCTCTCTAGTTCCCAAGAGACCCAGTACTTC. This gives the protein CASSLSSSQETQYF.

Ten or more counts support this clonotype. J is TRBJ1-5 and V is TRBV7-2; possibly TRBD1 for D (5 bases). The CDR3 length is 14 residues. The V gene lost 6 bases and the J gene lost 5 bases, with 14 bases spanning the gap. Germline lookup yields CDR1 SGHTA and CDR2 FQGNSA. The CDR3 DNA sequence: TGTGCCAGCAGTCTGGGGCCCAGGGATCAGCCCCAGCATTTT. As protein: CASSLGPRDQPQHF.

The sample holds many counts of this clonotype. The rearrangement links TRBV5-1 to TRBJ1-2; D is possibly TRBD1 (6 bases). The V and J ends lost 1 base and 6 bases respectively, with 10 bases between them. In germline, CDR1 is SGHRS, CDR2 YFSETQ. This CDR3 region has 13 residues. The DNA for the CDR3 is TGCGCCAGCAGCTTGATGGCAGGGGATGGCTACACCTTC. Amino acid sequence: CASSLMAGDGYTF.

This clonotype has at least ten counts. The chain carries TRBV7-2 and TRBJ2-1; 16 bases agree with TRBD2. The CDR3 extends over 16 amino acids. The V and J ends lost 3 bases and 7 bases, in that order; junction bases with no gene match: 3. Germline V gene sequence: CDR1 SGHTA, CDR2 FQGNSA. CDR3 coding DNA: TGTGCCAGCAGCTTCCCGGGACTAGCGGGGGGGAATGAGCAGTTCTTC. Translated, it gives CASSFPGLAGGNEQFF. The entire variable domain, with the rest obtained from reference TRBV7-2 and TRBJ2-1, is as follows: GAGVSQSPSNKVTEKGKDVELRCDPISGHTALYWYRQSLGQGLEFLIYFQGNSAPDKSGLPSDRFSAERTGGSVSTLTIQRTQQEDSAVYLCASSFPGLAGGNEQFFGPGTRLTVL.

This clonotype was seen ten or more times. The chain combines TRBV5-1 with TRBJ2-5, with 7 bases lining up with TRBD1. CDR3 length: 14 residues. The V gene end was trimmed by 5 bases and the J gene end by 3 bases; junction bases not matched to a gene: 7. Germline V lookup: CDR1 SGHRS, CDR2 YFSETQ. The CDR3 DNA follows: TGCGCCAGCAGTGTTAGGACAGGTGAAGAGACCCAGTACTTC. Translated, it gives CASSVRTGEETQYF.

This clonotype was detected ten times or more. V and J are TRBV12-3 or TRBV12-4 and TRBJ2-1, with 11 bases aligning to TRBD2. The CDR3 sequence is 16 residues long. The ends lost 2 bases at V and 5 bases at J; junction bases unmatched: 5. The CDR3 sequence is CASSLSSGGGNNEQFF. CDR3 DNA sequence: TGTGCCAGCAGTTTAAGTAGCGGGGGGGGTAACAATGAGCAGTTCTTC.

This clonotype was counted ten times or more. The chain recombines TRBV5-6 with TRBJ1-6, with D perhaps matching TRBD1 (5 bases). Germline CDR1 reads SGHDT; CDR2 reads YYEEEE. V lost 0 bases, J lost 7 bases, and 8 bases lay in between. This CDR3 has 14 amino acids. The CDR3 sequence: CASSLAGTNSPLHF. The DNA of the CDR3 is TGTGCCAGCAGCTTGGCCGGGACCAATTCACCCCTCCACTTT.

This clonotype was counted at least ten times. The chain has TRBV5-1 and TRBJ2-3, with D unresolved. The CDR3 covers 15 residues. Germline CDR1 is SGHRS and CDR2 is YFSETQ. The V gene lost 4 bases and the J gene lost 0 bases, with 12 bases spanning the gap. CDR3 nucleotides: TGCGCCAGCAGCCCCGAGCCCCGGAGCACAGATACGCAGTATTTT. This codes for CASSPEPRSTDTQYF.

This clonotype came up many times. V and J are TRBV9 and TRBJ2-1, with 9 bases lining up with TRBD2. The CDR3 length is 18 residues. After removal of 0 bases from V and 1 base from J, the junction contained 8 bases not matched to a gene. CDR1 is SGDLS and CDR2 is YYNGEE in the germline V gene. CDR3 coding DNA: TGTGCCAGCAGCGTAGCAGTTAGCGGGGGTCATTCCTACAATGAGCAGTTCTTC. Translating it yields CASSVAVSGGHSYNEQFF. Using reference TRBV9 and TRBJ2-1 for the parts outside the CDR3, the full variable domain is DSGVTQTPKHLITATGQRVTLRCSPRSGDLSVYWYQQSLDQGLQFLIQYYNGEERAKGNILERFSAQQFPDLHSELNLSSLELGDSALYFCASSVAVSGGHSYNEQFFGPGTRLTVL.

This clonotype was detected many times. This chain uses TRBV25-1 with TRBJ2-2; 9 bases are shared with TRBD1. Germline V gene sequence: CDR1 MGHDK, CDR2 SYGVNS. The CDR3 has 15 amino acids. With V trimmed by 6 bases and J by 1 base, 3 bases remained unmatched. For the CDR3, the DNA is TGTGCCAGCAGGGGACAGGGAAGGAACACCGGGGAGCTGTTTTTT. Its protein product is CASRGQGRNTGELFF.

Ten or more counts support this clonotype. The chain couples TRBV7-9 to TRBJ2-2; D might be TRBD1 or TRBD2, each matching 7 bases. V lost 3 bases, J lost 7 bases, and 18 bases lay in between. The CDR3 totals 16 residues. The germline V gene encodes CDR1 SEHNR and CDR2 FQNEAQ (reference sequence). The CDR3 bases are TGTGCCAGCAGCTTGCGGGGGACAGTCCACAGCGGGGAGCTGTTTTTT. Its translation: CASSLRGTVHSGELFF.

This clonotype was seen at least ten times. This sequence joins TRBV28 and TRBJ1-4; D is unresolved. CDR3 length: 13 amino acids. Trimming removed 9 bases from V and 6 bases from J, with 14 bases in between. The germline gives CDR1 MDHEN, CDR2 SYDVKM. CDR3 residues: CASKSRSDEKLFF. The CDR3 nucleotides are TGTGCCAGTAAGAGCCGTAGCGATGAAAAACTGTTTTTT.

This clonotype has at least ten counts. CDR3 amino acids: CASSESGGAFNYGYTF. Here the CDR3 DNA reads TGCGCCAGCAGTGAGTCTGGAGGGGCATTTAACTATGGCTACACCTTC. This chain connects TRBV10-2 to TRBJ1-2; D is perhaps TRBD1 (5 bases). The germline CDR1 and CDR2 sequences are WSHSY and SAAADI. This CDR3 has 16 amino acids. Trimming removed 0 bases from V and 1 base from J, with 12 bases in between.

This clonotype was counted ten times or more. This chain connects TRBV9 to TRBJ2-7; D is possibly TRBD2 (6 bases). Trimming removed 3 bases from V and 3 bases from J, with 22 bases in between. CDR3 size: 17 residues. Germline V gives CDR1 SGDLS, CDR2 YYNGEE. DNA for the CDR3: TGTGCCAGCAGCGGGGGGGACTCTTATACCGGAATCTACGAGCAGTACTTC. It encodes CASSGGDSYTGIYEQYF.

CDR3 nucleotides: TGTGCCTTCAGTTTAGCGGAGGGCGTTATTGGTTATAGCAATCAGCCCCAGCATTTT. Its translation: CAFSLAEGVIGYSNQPQHF. This rearrangement joins TRBV12-3 or TRBV12-4 to TRBJ1-5; no reliable D call. V was pared by 11 bases and J by 0 bases, with 29 bases between. CDR3 size: 19 residues.